The next 10 T cell receptor beta chains were all read from a single sample in a study of cytomegalovirus exposure and HLA in healthy donors. The PCR ran on 60 Vbeta and 13 Jbeta primers. Some clones are missing from TCRdb's copy, which holds only in-frame ones; the method was immunoSEQ multiplex PCR. The sample lists about 140,000 clones; around 79% were seen once. The material sequenced was PBMCs. The receptors originated from a man aged 18 to 30 in good health and CMV-seronegative.

This clone appeared a few times. This rearrangement joins TRBV6-5 to TRBJ1-2, with 7 nucleotides matching TRBD1. Germline lookup yields CDR1 MNHEY and CDR2 SVGAGI. This CDR3 contains 14 residues. After removal of 0 bases from V and 5 bases from J, the junction contained 3 bases not matched to a gene. CDR3 DNA: TGTGCCAGCAGTTACTCCGACAGGGCATATGGCTACACCTTC. It specifies CASSYSDRAYGYTF.

The chain joins TRBV30 to TRBJ1-1; TRBD1 might be the D (5 bases). Trimming removed 2 bases from V and 5 bases from J, with 15 bases in between. This CDR3 is built from 14 residues. CDR1 and CDR2 (germline): GTSNPN, SVGIG (reference sequence). This chain's CDR3 is CAWSTIGGGTEAFF. The CDR3 coding sequence is TGTGCCTGGAGTACCATCGGGGGGGGGACTGAAGCTTTCTTT.

There are a few counts of this clone. The CDR3 nucleotides read TGTGCCAGCAGCTTAGACAGGAGCTCCTACGAGCAGTACTTC. It translates to CASSLDRSSYEQYF. This chain joins TRBV7-8 and TRBJ2-7, with a weak D call TRBD1 (5 bases). The CDR3 extends over 14 amino acids. Germline V gene data show CDR1 as SGHVS and CDR2 as FQNEAQ. Trimming removed 1 base from V and 0 bases from J, with 7 bases in between.

The chain recombines TRBV2 with TRBJ2-7; TRBD1 might be the D (5 bases). CDR1 is SNHLY, CDR2 FYNNEI, per germline. The V end was cut by 4 bases, the J end by 1 base, with 11 bases between. The CDR3 spans 14 residues. CDR3: CASSVQGISYEQYF. The DNA for the CDR3 is TGTGCCAGCAGTGTTCAGGGTATATCCTACGAGCAGTACTTC.

J is TRBJ1-4 and V is TRBV19, with D possibly matching TRBD1 (5 bases). The length of the CDR3 is 13 residues. The V gene's germline CDR1 is LNHDA and CDR2 SQIVND (reference sequence). V was clipped by 9 bases and J by 8 bases, with 16 bases between them. This CDR3 is CASQGAFGEKLFF. CDR3 DNA: TGTGCCAGCCAAGGGGCTTTTGGGGAAAAACTGTTTTTT.

The chain joins TRBV7-2 to TRBJ1-1; D gene ambiguous. Trimming removed 3 bases at V and 3 bases at J, with 14 bases between. The CDR3 runs 15 residues. Germline CDR1 SGHTA, CDR2 FQGNSA. CDR3 loop: CASSFGVGWDTEAFF. The CDR3, as DNA: TGTGCCAGCAGCTTTGGAGTCGGCTGGGACACTGAAGCTTTCTTT.

This sequence joins TRBV30 and TRBJ1-1, with unresolved D. Germline CDR1 reads GTSNPN; CDR2 reads SVGIG (reference sequence). V was shortened by 4 bases and J by 1 base, with 16 bases between the two germline ends. The CDR3 contains 15 residues. The chain's CDR3 is CAWISGVISNTEAFF. CDR3 sequence (DNA): TGTGCCTGGATAAGCGGGGTCATTTCGAACACTGAAGCTTTCTTT.

The chain combines TRBV4-3 with TRBJ1-6; D ambiguous. The CDR3 is 14 residues long. Trimming removed 0 bases from V and 11 bases from J, with 11 bases in between. Germline CDR1 LGHNA, CDR2 YSLEER. In nucleotides, the CDR3 is TGCGCCAGCAGCCAAGAGGGAGGGAGGACACCCCTCCACTTT. Protein sequence: CASSQEGGRTPLHF.

The chain joins TRBV10-3 to TRBJ2-3; unclear D gene. The CDR3 is made up of 11 amino acids. CDR1 and CDR2 from the germline V gene are ENHRY and SYGVKD. V was shortened by 5 bases and J by 5 bases, with 5 bases between the two germline ends. CDR3 region: CAISQEDTQYF. The CDR3 bases are TGTGCCATCAGTCAGGAAGATACGCAGTATTTT.

This sequence joins TRBV7-9 and TRBJ2-1; the match to TRBD1 covers 8 bases. This CDR3 is 13 amino acids long. The V and J ends lost 2 bases and 6 bases, in that order; junction bases with no gene match: 0. The V gene's germline CDR1 is SEHNR and CDR2 FQNEAQ (reference sequence). The DNA of the CDR3 is TGTGCCAGCAGCTTAACAGGGGGCAATGAGCAGTTCTTC. Amino acids: CASSLTGGNEQFF.